The 17 T cell receptor beta chains below come from one sample, sequenced in a study of blood T cell repertoires in COVID-19. This table comes from immunoSEQ multiplex PCR, and its TCRdb copy is limited to in-frame clones, with some not included. The table records about 110,000 clones, 70% to 90% of them present only once. The sequenced material came from peripheral blood. These receptors came from a woman aged 50 to 65 with active or convalescent COVID-19.

DNA for the CDR3: TGTGCCAGTAGACCTCCCGGACTAGGGGCGGATACGCAGTATTTT. As protein: CASRPPGLGADTQYF. The chain combines TRBV19 with TRBJ2-3; 7 positions agree with TRBD2. The length of the CDR3 is 15 residues. Germline CDR1 is LNHDA and CDR2 is SQIVND (reference sequence). The trim removed 6 bases at V and 6 bases at J, leaving 12 bases unmatched.

This rearrangement joins TRBV6-6 to TRBJ1-2, with 9 nucleotides matching TRBD1. The germline gives CDR1 MNHNY, CDR2 SVGAGI (reference sequence). The CDR3 is 14 amino acids. Trimming took 5 bases from V and 4 from J; bases not matched to a gene: 5. Written as DNA, the CDR3 is TGTGCCAGCAGTCCCTACAGGGGGCCCTATGGCTACACCTTC. Its translation: CASSPYRGPYGYTF.

This chain connects TRBV28 to TRBJ1-1; TRBD1 aligns across 9 bases. J lost 5 bases, V lost 3 bases, and 7 bases had no gene match. In germline, CDR1 is MDHEN, CDR2 SYDVKM. The CDR3 totals 15 residues. The CDR3 DNA follows: TGTGCCAGCAGTTTTTACAGGGGGCTTGATACTGAAGCTTTCTTT. Its translation is CASSFYRGLDTEAFF. Filled out from reference TRBV28 and TRBJ1-1, the complete variable domain reads DVKVTQSSRYLVKRTGEKVFLECVQDMDHENMFWYRQDPGLGLRLIYFSYDVKMKEKGDIPEGYSVSREKKERFSLILESASTNQTSMYLCASSFYRGLDTEAFFGQGTRLTVV.

The chain recombines TRBV30 with TRBJ1-4; D possibly corresponds to TRBD1 (6 bases). Trimming cost V 6 bases and J 2 bases, with 16 bases left between them. In germline, CDR1 is GTSNPN, CDR2 SVGIG (reference sequence). This CDR3 contains 15 residues. In DNA, the CDR3 is TGTGCCTGTGGGACACCCCTGGGCACTAATGAAAAACTGTTTTTT. Its protein is CACGTPLGTNEKLFF.

This chain joins TRBV6-5 and TRBJ2-1, with a tentative D call TRBD1 (5 bases). The CDR3 covers 14 residues. Germline CDR1 and CDR2: MNHEY and SVGAGI. Trimming shortened V by 5 bases and J by 0 bases, and 8 bases separated the two germline ends. The CDR3 region has the DNA TGTGCCAGCAGTACTCAGGGCTCCTACAATGAGCAGTTCTTC. This translates into CASSTQGSYNEQFF.

The V call is TRBV11-1, the J call TRBJ1-2, with D possibly being TRBD1 (5 bases). The V end lost 4 bases, the J end lost 6 bases, and 18 bases lay between the germline ends. The CDR3 totals 15 residues. Germline loops: CDR1 SGHAT, CDR2 FQDESV (reference sequence). CDR3: CASSSSGGTFDGYTF. CDR3 sequence (DNA): TGTGCCAGCAGCTCAAGCGGGGGGACGTTCGATGGCTACACCTTC. The variable domain in full, completed from reference TRBV11-1 and TRBJ1-2, reads EAEVAQSPRYKITEKSQAVAFWCDPISGHATLYWYRQILGQGPELLVQFQDESVVDDSQLPKDRFSAERLKGVDSTLKIQPAELGDSAMYLCASSSSGGTFDGYTFGSGTRLTVV.

This rearrangement joins TRBV19 to TRBJ1-2, with 9 bases matching TRBD1. This CDR3 is 16 amino acids long. V shed 6 bases, J shed 5 bases, and the junction held 13 bases outside the gene matches. Germline-derived CDR1 and CDR2 are LNHDA and SQIVND (reference sequence). The CDR3 loop is CASRRTGTGPTYGYTF. CDR3 DNA sequence: TGTGCCAGTAGACGAACCGGGACAGGGCCAACTTATGGCTACACCTTC.

CDR3 bases: TGCGCCAGCAGCCAAAACCCCGGAGGGCAAGGAAACACCATATATTTT. It is translated as CASSQNPGGQGNTIYF. This chain joins TRBV4-3 and TRBJ1-3; no clear D gene. V shed 2 bases and J shed 4 bases, with 15 bases lying between them. CDR1 is LGHNA, CDR2 YSLEER, per germline. The CDR3 is 16 amino acids.

The chain has TRBV3-1 (or the pseudogene TRBV3-2) and TRBJ1-1, with TRBD1 matching 7 bases. Germline V gives CDR1 LGHDT, CDR2 YNNKEL (reference sequence). The CDR3 contains 14 residues. V shed 4 bases, J shed 4 bases, and the junction held 6 bases outside the gene matches. The CDR3, as DNA: TGTGCCAGCAGCCTCTACAGGGGTACCACTGAAGCTTTCTTT. This codes for CASSLYRGTTEAFF.

This chain connects TRBV19 to TRBJ1-2; 8 bases match TRBD1. J lost 8 bases, V lost 10 bases, and 12 bases had no gene match. The germline V gene has CDR1 LNHDA and CDR2 SQIVND (reference sequence). The CDR3 totals 13 residues. CDR3 DNA sequence: TGTGCCACACAACGGACAGGGCTGGGAGGCTACACCTTC. This sequence encodes CATQRTGLGGYTF.

CDR3 loop: CASNWRGRDSPLHF. CDR3 nucleotide sequence: TGTGCCAGCAATTGGCGGGGTAGGGATTCACCCCTCCACTTT. J is TRBJ1-6 and V is TRBV7-2; D gene uncertain. Trimming removed 7 bases from V and 8 bases from J, with 15 bases in between. In germline, CDR1 is SGHTA, CDR2 FQGNSA. The CDR3 runs 14 residues.

V and J are TRBV3-1 (or the pseudogene TRBV3-2) and TRBJ2-7, with D tentatively TRBD2 (6 bases). Germline V gene sequence: CDR1 LGHDT, CDR2 YNNKEL (reference sequence). There are 12 residues in the CDR3. V was cut by 5 bases and J by 3 bases, with 8 bases left in between. CDR3: CASSSGGYEQYF. CDR3 sequence (DNA): TGTGCCAGCAGCTCCGGGGGCTACGAGCAGTACTTC.

The gene calls are TRBV28 and TRBJ1-1; D gene unclear. Trimming left V 5 bases short and J 2 bases short, with 15 bases between. This CDR3 is built from 15 residues. The germline CDR1 and CDR2 sequences are MDHEN and SYDVKM. The CDR3 DNA sequence: TGTGCCAGCAGTCGGCCCCCAGGAAGTAACACTGAAGCTTTCTTT. Encoded protein: CASSRPPGSNTEAFF.

This chain joins TRBV4-3 and TRBJ2-1; D is ambiguous. The CDR3 length is 15 residues. Trimming took off 1 base at V and 1 base at J, with 8 bases between the two ends. Germline CDR1 reads LGHNA; CDR2 reads YSLEER. The CDR3 DNA reads as TGCGCCAGCAGCCAAGGGCTTCCTTCCTACAATGAGCAGTTCTTC. The encoded protein is CASSQGLPSYNEQFF.

This chain uses TRBV19 with TRBJ1-5, with D possibly matching TRBD1 (5 bases). Germline-derived CDR1 and CDR2 are LNHDA and SQIVND (reference sequence). The CDR3 runs 15 residues. Trimming left V 3 bases short and J 1 base short, with 10 bases between. The CDR3 nucleotides are TGTGCCAGTAGTATTAGGGGCTCCAGCAATCAGCCCCAGCATTTT. Residues: CASSIRGSSNQPQHF. Together with reference TRBV19 and TRBJ1-5, the CDR3 gives the full variable domain: DGGITQSPKYLFRKEGQNVTLSCEQNLNHDAMYWYRQDPGQGLRLIYYSQIVNDFQKGDIAEGYSVSREKKESFPLTVTSAQKNPTAFYLCASSIRGSSNQPQHFGDGTRLSIL.

The V call is TRBV7-2, the J call TRBJ2-2; D unresolved. V was cut by 5 bases and J by 4 bases, with 11 bases left in between. The V gene's germline CDR1 is SGHTA and CDR2 FQGNSA. This CDR3 is 14 amino acids long. CDR3 residues: CASSHPFGTGELFF. CDR3 nucleotides: TGTGCCAGCAGCCACCCCTTCGGCACCGGGGAGCTGTTTTTT.

This clone was recorded only once. V is TRBV30 and J is TRBJ1-5; TRBD1 matches at 9 bases. This CDR3 spans 17 amino acids. J lost 2 bases, V lost 5 bases, and 13 bases had no gene match. The germline gives CDR1 GTSNPN, CDR2 SVGIG (reference sequence). CDR3 residues: CAWGPGTGTSGNQPQHF. CDR3 in DNA: TGTGCCTGGGGGCCAGGGACAGGGACTAGCGGCAATCAGCCCCAGCATTTT.